This T cell receptor (beta chain) was sequenced for a study of CD8+ T cells in alopecia areata. Across the whole study: Patients in the study were on tofacitinib for 6 to 18 months, then off it for 6 months. The investigators scored severity in treated patients by the percentage of affected scalp area. General observations from the study: Sequenced scalp T cells also include alphabeta T cells resident in normal skin.

The sample's treatment: oral pan-JAK inhibitor, 5-10 mg twice daily. PBMCs, the starting material, were the source of sorted CD4+ and CD8+ T cells. cDNA prepared by RNA extraction and subsequent reverse transcription served as the template for sequencing. The protocol was immunoSEQ multiplex PCR, while the TCRdb copy is restricted to in-frame clones and leaves out a portion. The data contain 150,000 to 200,000 clones, about three fifths of them singletons. This CDR3 contains 13 residues. The V gene's germline CDR1 is MNHEY and CDR2 SVGAGI. Trimming pared 4 bases from V and 7 bases from J, leaving 13 bases between. This clone was seen only once. Its antigen is unknown.

The material was CD4+ T cells sorted from blood, obtained at week 24, from a patient treated with tofacitinib. This rearrangement joins TRBV6-5 to TRBJ1-2, with D unclear. The clonotype was recovered from a human donor with alopecia areata. The CDR3 DNA follows: TGTGCCAGCAGTTCCTACGACACGACTGGCTACACCTTC. It codes for CASSSYDTTGYTF.